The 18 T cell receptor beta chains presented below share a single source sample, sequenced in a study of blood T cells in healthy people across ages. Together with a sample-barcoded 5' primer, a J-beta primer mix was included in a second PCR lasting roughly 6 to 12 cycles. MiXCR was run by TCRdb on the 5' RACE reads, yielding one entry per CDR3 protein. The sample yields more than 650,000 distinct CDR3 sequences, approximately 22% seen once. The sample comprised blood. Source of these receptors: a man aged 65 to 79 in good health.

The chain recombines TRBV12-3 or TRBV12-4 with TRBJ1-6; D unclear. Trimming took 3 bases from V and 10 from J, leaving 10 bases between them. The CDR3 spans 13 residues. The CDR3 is CASSFVTKSPLHF. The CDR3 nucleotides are TGTGCCAGCAGTTTTGTAACCAAGTCACCCCTCCACTTT.

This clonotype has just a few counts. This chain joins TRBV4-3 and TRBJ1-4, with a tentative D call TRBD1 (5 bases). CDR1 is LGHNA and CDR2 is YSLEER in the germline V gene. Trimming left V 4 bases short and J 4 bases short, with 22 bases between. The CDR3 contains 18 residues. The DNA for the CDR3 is TGCGCCAGCAGCCGAGATTTAACAACCGGGACTAATAATGAAAAACTGTTTTTT. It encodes CASSRDLTTGTNNEKLFF.

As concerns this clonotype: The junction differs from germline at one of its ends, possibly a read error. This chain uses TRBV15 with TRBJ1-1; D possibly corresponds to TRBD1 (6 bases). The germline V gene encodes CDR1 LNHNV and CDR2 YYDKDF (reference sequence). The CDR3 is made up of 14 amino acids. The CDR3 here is CATSREGTGGRALF. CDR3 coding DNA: TGTGCCACCAGCAGAGAGGGGACCGGGGGCAGAGCTTTATTT.

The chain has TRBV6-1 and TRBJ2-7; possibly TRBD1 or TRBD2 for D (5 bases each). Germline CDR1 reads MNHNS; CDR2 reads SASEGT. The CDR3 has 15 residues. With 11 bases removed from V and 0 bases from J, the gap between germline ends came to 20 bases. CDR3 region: CASTQPGTRSYEQYV. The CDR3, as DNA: TGTGCCTCAACTCAACCGGGGACCCGCTCCTACGAGCAGTACGTC.

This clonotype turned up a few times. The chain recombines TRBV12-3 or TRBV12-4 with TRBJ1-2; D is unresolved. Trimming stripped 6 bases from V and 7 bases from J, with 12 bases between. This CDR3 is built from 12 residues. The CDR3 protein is CASSSGRAGYTF. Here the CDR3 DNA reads TGTGCCAGCAGCTCCGGGAGGGCTGGCTACACCTTC.

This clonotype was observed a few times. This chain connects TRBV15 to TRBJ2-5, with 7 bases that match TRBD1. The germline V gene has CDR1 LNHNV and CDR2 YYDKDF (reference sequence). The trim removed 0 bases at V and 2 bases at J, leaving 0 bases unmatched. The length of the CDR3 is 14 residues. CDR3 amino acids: CATSREGQQETQYF. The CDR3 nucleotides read TGTGCCACCAGCAGAGAGGGACAGCAAGAGACCCAGTACTTC.

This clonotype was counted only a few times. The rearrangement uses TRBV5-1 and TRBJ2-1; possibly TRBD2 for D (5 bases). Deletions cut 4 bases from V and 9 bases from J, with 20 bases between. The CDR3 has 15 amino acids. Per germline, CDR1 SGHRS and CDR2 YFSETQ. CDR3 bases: TGCGCCAGCAGCGAGGATGGGCGAGGGTTTGTTGAGCAGTTCTTC. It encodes CASSEDGRGFVEQFF.

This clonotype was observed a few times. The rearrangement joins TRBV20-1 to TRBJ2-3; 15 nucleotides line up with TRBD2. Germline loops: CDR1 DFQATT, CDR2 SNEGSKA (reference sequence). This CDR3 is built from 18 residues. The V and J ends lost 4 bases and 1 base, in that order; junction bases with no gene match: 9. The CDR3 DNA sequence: TGCAGTGCTATAGCCGGGACTAGCGGGGGGTTGGGCACAGATACGCAGTATTTT. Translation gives CSAIAGTSGGLGTDTQYF.

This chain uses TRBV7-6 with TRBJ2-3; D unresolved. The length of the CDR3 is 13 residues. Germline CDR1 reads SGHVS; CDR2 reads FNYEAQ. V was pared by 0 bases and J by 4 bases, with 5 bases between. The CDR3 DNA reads TGTGCCAGCAGCTTAGCGATGGCAGATACGCAGTATTTT. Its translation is CASSLAMADTQYF.

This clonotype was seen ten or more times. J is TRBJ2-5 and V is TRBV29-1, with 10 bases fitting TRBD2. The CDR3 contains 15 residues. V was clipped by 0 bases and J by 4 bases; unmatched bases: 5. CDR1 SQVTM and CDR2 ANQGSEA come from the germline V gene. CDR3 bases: TGCAGCGTTGAAGATCGCCTAGCGGGAGCAGAGACCCAGTACTTC. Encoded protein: CSVEDRLAGAETQYF.

The CDR3 coding sequence is TGTGCCAGCAGCTTAACGGACGGGGCCCAAGAGACCCAGTACTTC. This encodes CASSLTDGAQETQYF. The chain employs TRBV7-3 and TRBJ2-5; either TRBD1 or TRBD2 may fit D (5 bases each). The V gene lost 0 bases and the J gene lost 1 base, with 9 bases spanning the gap. CDR1 is SGHTA and CDR2 is FQGTGA in the germline V gene. The CDR3 is 15 residues long.

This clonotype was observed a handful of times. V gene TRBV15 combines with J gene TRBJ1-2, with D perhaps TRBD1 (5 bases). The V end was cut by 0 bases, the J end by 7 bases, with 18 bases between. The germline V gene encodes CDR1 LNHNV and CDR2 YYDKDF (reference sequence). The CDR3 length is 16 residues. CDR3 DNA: TGTGCCACCAGCAGAGATAGAGGGACCCATGCCGGTGGCTACACCTTC. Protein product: CATSRDRGTHAGGYTF.

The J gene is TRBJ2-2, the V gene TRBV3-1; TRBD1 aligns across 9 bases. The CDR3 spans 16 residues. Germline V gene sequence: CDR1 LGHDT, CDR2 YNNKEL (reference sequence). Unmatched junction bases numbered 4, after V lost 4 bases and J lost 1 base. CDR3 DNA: TGTGCCAGCAGCCCACCGGACAGGGGGAACACCGGGGAGCTGTTTTTT. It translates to CASSPPDRGNTGELFF.

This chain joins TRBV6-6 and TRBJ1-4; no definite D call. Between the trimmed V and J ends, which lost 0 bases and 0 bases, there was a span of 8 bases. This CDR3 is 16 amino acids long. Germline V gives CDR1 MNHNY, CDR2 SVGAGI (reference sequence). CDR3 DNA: TGTGCCAGCAGTTACTCCGGTCCCACAACTAATGAAAAACTGTTTTTT. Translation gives CASSYSGPTTNEKLFF.

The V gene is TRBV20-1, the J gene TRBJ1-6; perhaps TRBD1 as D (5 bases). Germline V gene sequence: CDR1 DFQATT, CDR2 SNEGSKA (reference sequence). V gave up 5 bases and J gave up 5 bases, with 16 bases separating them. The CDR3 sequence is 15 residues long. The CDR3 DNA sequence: TGCAGTGCTGTAGTCGGGGGGATTAATAATTCACCCCTCCACTTT. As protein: CSAVVGGINNSPLHF.

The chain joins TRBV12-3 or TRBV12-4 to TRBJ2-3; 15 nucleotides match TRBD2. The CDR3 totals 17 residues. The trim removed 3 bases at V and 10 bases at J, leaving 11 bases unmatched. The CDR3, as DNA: TGTGCCAGCAGTTTCCATCGGACTAGCGGGGGGGGAAATGCGCAGTATTTT. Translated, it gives CASSFHRTSGGGNAQYF.

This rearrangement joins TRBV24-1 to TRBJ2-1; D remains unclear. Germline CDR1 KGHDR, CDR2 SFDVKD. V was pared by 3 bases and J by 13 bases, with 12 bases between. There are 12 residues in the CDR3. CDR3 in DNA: TGTGCCACCAGTGATCCCGACCTCCCCCAGTTCTTC. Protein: CATSDPDLPQFF.

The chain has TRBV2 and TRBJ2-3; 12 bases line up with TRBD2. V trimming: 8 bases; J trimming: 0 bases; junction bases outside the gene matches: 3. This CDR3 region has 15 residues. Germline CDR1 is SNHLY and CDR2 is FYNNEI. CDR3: CASFGTSGSTDTQYF. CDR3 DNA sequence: TGTGCCAGCTTCGGGACTAGCGGGAGCACAGATACGCAGTATTTT. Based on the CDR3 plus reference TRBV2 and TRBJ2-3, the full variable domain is EPEVTQTPSHQVTQMGQEVILRCVPISNHLYFYWYRQILGQKVEFLVSFYNNEISEKSEIFDDQFSVERPDGSNFTLKIRSTKLEDSAMYFCASFGTSGSTDTQYFGPGTRLTVL.